These 20 T cell receptor beta chains share one sample of origin, sequenced in a study of radiotherapy plus CTLA-4 blockade in lung cancer. Sequencing was performed with immunoSEQ multiplex PCR; in TCRdb, only in-frame clones are kept and a portion is missing. The table shows 90,000 to 100,000 clones, with 70% to 90% occurring only once. This material consisted of peripheral blood, taken from a patient treated with radiotherapy plus ipilimumab. Every receptor here comes from a human donor with non-small cell lung cancer that progressed on radiotherapy plus ipilimumab.

The V gene is TRBV2, the J gene TRBJ1-5; D remains ambiguous. The CDR3 is made up of 12 amino acids. CDR1 SNHLY and CDR2 FYNNEI come from the germline V gene. Trimming cost V 7 bases and J 0 bases, with 4 bases left between them. DNA of the CDR3: TGTGCCAGCACAGATAGCAATCAGCCCCAGCATTTT. It yields the protein CASTDSNQPQHF.

The V and J genes are TRBV11-2 and TRBJ2-7; 8 bases align to TRBD1. The V segment lost 2 bases and the J segment 3 bases; nucleotides outside the gene matches: 3. Germline V CDR1 and CDR2: SGHAT, FQNNGV. The CDR3 sequence is 14 residues long. The CDR3 reads CASSLTDRDYEQYF. CDR3 coding DNA: TGTGCCAGCAGCTTAACGGACAGGGACTACGAGCAGTACTTC. Complete variable domain (other parts from reference TRBV11-2 and TRBJ2-7): EAGVAQSPRYKIIEKRQSVAFWCNPISGHATLYWYQQILGQGPKLLIQFQNNGVVDDSQLPKDRFSAERLKGVDSTLKIQPAKLEDSAVYLCASSLTDRDYEQYFGPGTRLTVT.

V and J are TRBV7-8 and TRBJ2-7; TRBD1 matches at 10 bases. The CDR3 is 16 residues long. CDR1 and CDR2 from the germline V gene are SGHVS and FQNEAQ. The V and J ends lost 6 bases and 2 bases, in that order; junction bases with no gene match: 10. The CDR3 loop is CASSFTSGQGTYEQYF. In DNA, the CDR3 is TGTGCCAGCAGTTTTACTTCGGGACAGGGGACCTACGAGCAGTACTTC.

V is TRBV6-1 and J is TRBJ2-2; D might be TRBD2 (6 bases). CDR3 length: 14 amino acids. V lost 5 bases to trimming and J lost 6 bases, with 13 bases between them. The germline V gene has CDR1 MNHNS and CDR2 SASEGT. The CDR3 here is CASSPLAYSGELFF. The CDR3 DNA is TGTGCCAGCAGTCCCCTAGCGTACTCCGGGGAGCTGTTTTTT.

The rearrangement uses TRBV7-6 and TRBJ2-2; tentatively, D is TRBD2 (5 bases). Germline V CDR1 and CDR2: SGHVS, FNYEAQ. This CDR3 region has 16 residues. V was clipped by 5 bases and J by 3 bases, with 16 bases between them. As DNA, the CDR3 is TGTGCCAGCAGCATGGGGTCCAGCGGATACACCGGGGAGCTGTTTTTT. Translating it yields CASSMGSSGYTGELFF.

The genes are TRBV7-2 and TRBJ2-7; TRBD2 agrees at 10 bases. The CDR3 runs to 14 residues. The trim removed 2 bases at V and 7 bases at J, leaving 5 bases unmatched. Germline-derived CDR1 and CDR2 are SGHTA and FQGNSA. The DNA for the CDR3 is TGTGCCAGCAGCTTATCACTAGCGGGATTAGAGCAGTACTTC. This sequence encodes CASSLSLAGLEQYF.

The chain links TRBV11-2 to TRBJ2-7, with TRBD2 identical over 7 bases. The junction had 3 bases not matched to a gene; V was cut back by 1 base and J by 3 bases. Per germline, CDR1 SGHAT and CDR2 FQNNGV. The CDR3 is 14 residues long. The CDR3 DNA reads TGTGCCAGCAGCTTAGGTCCTAGCGGCTACGAGCAGTACTTC. Translating it yields CASSLGPSGYEQYF.

The chain joins TRBV6-1 to TRBJ2-5; the match to TRBD2 covers 13 bases. J lost 4 bases, V lost 5 bases, and 4 bases had no gene match. From germline, CDR1 is MNHNS and CDR2 SASEGT. The CDR3 has 15 amino acids. The CDR3: CASSQGLAGIETQYF. The CDR3 DNA reads TGTGCCAGCAGTCAGGGACTAGCGGGAATAGAGACCCAGTACTTC.

This chain joins TRBV7-9 and TRBJ2-7, with TRBD1 identical over 7 bases. After removal of 5 bases from V and 2 bases from J, the junction contained 12 bases not matched to a gene. CDR3 length equals 16 residues. CDR1 is SEHNR and CDR2 is FQNEAQ in the germline V gene (reference sequence). The CDR3 nucleotides read TGTGCCAGCAGCGGTTATACAGGGGACCTAACCTACGAGCAGTACTTC. This codes for CASSGYTGDLTYEQYF.

This sequence joins TRBV6-5 and TRBJ1-1; no reliable D call. The CDR3 runs 11 residues. CDR1 is MNHEY and CDR2 is SVGAGI in the germline V gene. Trimming cost V 7 bases and J 2 bases, with 5 bases left between them. The CDR3 sequence: CASNKNTEAFF. The CDR3 DNA is TGTGCCAGCAACAAAAACACTGAAGCTTTCTTT.

The chain combines TRBV19 with TRBJ2-3, with TRBD1 matching over 9 bases. The CDR3 loop spans 14 amino acids. Trimming at V came to 6 bases and at J to 8 bases, leaving 9 bases not matched to a gene. Germline CDR1 reads LNHDA; CDR2 reads SQIVND (reference sequence). CDR3 DNA: TGTGCCAGTAGCTCCCGGGACAGGGTCGGTACGCAGTATTTT. As protein: CASSSRDRVGTQYF.

The CDR3 nucleotides are TGTGCCAGCAGCCGACGAAGCGGCGAGCAGTACTTC. It codes for CASSRRSGEQYF. The rearrangement joins TRBV7-6 to TRBJ2-7; maybe TRBD2 (5 bases). The CDR3 length is 12 residues. Deletions cut 5 bases from V and 6 bases from J, with 11 bases between. Germline-derived CDR1 and CDR2 are SGHVS and FNYEAQ.

The rearrangement uses TRBV9 and TRBJ2-1, with D perhaps matching TRBD2 (6 bases). From germline, CDR1 is SGDLS and CDR2 YYNGEE. CDR3 length equals 15 residues. V dropped 0 bases and J dropped 2 bases, with 9 bases sitting between them. CDR3 sequence (DNA): TGTGCCAGCAGCGTAGCGGGAGATCCCTACAATGAGCAGTTCTTC. Its translation is CASSVAGDPYNEQFF.

This chain uses TRBV27 with TRBJ1-1, with D unresolved. This CDR3 spans 14 amino acids. Germline loops: CDR1 MNHEY, CDR2 SMNVEV (reference sequence). Trimming left V 5 bases short and J 1 base short, with 11 bases between. The CDR3 coding sequence is TGTGCCAGCAGTCGGAGACGGGAGAACACTGAAGCTTTCTTT. Encoded protein: CASSRRRENTEAFF.

The chain combines TRBV27 with TRBJ2-7; possibly TRBD1 for D (7 bases). CDR1 MNHEY and CDR2 SMNVEV come from the germline V gene (reference sequence). V lost 1 base and J lost 0, with 16 bases in between. CDR3 length: 17 residues. CDR3 protein: CASSLWAEGAGSYEQYF. The DNA for the CDR3 is TGTGCCAGCAGTTTATGGGCGGAGGGGGCCGGCTCCTACGAGCAGTACTTC.

This chain links TRBV11-2 with TRBJ2-7; tentative D call: TRBD2 (5 bases). The V gene's germline CDR1 is SGHAT and CDR2 FQNNGV. V lost 0 bases to trimming and J lost 3 bases, with 9 bases between them. CDR3 length equals 14 residues. As DNA, the CDR3 is TGTGCCAGCAGCTTAGAGACCGGGATCTACGAGCAGTACTTC. It is translated as CASSLETGIYEQYF. The complete variable domain, with remaining parts taken from reference TRBV11-2 and TRBJ2-7, reads EAGVAQSPRYKIIEKRQSVAFWCNPISGHATLYWYQQILGQGPKLLIQFQNNGVVDDSQLPKDRFSAERLKGVDSTLKIQPAKLEDSAVYLCASSLETGIYEQYFGPGTRLTVT.

The chain links TRBV2 to TRBJ1-2; 7 positions agree with TRBD1. V shed 6 bases, J shed 2 bases, and the junction held 3 bases outside the gene matches. The CDR3 is 13 residues long. Germline-derived CDR1 and CDR2 are SNHLY and FYNNEI. The CDR3 nucleotides read TGTGCCAGCAGGGGACAGCTAAACTATGGCTACACCTTC. Protein sequence: CASRGQLNYGYTF.

This clone came up a few times. The chain recombines TRBV4-1 with TRBJ1-5; possible D gene TRBD1, 5 bases. V was cut by 0 bases and J by 7 bases, with 7 bases left in between. CDR1 MGHRA and CDR2 YSYEKL come from the germline V gene. The CDR3 spans 13 residues. The CDR3 bases are TGCGCCAGCAGCCAAGACAGGGACCAGCCCCAGCATTTT. It encodes CASSQDRDQPQHF.

The rearrangement joins TRBV2 to TRBJ1-5; 7 bases agree with TRBD1. There are 16 residues in the CDR3. V shed 7 bases, J shed 0 bases, and the junction held 9 bases outside the gene matches. Germline-derived CDR1 and CDR2 are SNHLY and FYNNEI. CDR3: CASNRDSGRSNQPQHF. The DNA of the CDR3 is TGTGCCAGCAACCGGGACAGCGGACGTAGCAATCAGCCCCAGCATTTT.

This clone was observed a handful of times. The V and J genes are TRBV7-9 and TRBJ1-1, with D unresolved. The CDR3 totals 14 residues. Germline V lookup: CDR1 SEHNR, CDR2 FQNEAQ (reference sequence). V was trimmed by 1 base and J by 4 bases, leaving 10 bases between them. CDR3: CASSLELGITEAFF. The DNA of the CDR3 is TGTGCCAGCAGCTTAGAGTTAGGGATCACTGAAGCTTTCTTT.